This paragraph reports one T cell receptor beta chain. Both 60 Vbeta primers and 13 Jbeta primers went into the PCR. The method was immunoSEQ multiplex PCR; TCRdb's version includes in-frame clones alone and lacks a portion of them. The sample includes some 170,000 clones, around 86% of them seen just once. The data originate from a study of cytomegalovirus exposure and HLA in healthy donors. This CDR3 region has 17 residues. Germline CDR1 reads ENHRY; CDR2 reads SYGVKD. Trimming took 0 bases from V and 0 from J, leaving 12 bases between them. Sequencing was performed on PBMCs. The J gene is TRBJ2-1, the V gene TRBV10-3; D not certain. The receptor's source is a girl aged 2 to 10 in good health and CMV-seropositive. CDR3 bases: TGTGCCATCAGTGAGTCAGCCGTGAGGAGCTCCTACAATGAGCAGTTCTTC. It encodes CAISESAVRSSYNEQFF.